This TCR beta chain is drawn from a study of T cells after yellow fever vaccination. Study-wide results and limits: Although the secondary response was weaker, it peaked faster, at day 5 versus 15. Abundant clonotypes from the bulk population could get into FACS-sorted repertoires as contaminants.

A few counts support this clonotype. Its specificity is not known. V dropped 3 bases and J dropped 0; count of bases not matched to a gene: 1. CDR3 size: 14 residues. Germline CDR1 and CDR2: SGHTA and FQGNSA. One entry per CDR3 protein, called by TCRdb with MiXCR from the 5' RACE reads. The table lists around 590,000 distinct CDR3 sequences, about 12% of them singletons, with under 15% in the top ten. This chain uses TRBV7-2 with TRBJ2-5, with 7 bases that match TRBD2. The clonotype originates from a man aged 30 to 39 who received the YFV17D yellow fever vaccine. Sample: PBMCs, taken on the day of the yellow fever booster vaccination. Here the CDR3 DNA reads TGTGCCAGCAGCTTCAGCGGGGACCAAGAGACCCAGTACTTC. Its protein product is CASSFSGDQETQYF.